This entry lists 26 T cell receptor beta chains sequenced from one sample in a study of T cells in localized non-small cell lung cancer. Clones were read by immunoSEQ multiplex PCR, and TCRdb kept only the in-frame ones, dropping some. Of 1,400 or so clones listed, roughly 26% are singletons. The sequencing here drew on normal lung tissue next to the tumor, taken before any cancer treatment. Receptors were obtained from a male donor at least 60 years old with stage I lung adenocarcinoma.

The J gene is TRBJ1-2, the V gene TRBV29-1, with 8 bases identical to TRBD1. The CDR3 runs 13 residues. Germline V gives CDR1 SQVTM, CDR2 ANQGSEA. The V and J ends lost 8 bases and 3 bases, in that order; junction bases with no gene match: 8. In DNA form, the CDR3 reads TGCAGCACCGGACAGGGCGGGGACTATGGCTACACCTTC. Encoded protein: CSTGQGGDYGYTF.

This clone was seen a single time. The chain employs TRBV28 and TRBJ2-2; TRBD1 matches 10 bases. The length of the CDR3 is 19 residues. The germline CDR1 and CDR2 sequences are MDHEN and SYDVKM. The trim removed 8 bases at V and 6 bases at J, leaving 21 bases unmatched. In nucleotides, the CDR3 is TGTGCCAGCTTTCCCATATCTGGACTAACCGGGACAGGGGCCGGGGAGCTGTTTTTT. Its protein product is CASFPISGLTGTGAGELFF.

Comments on this clone: Additional DNA sequences in this sample encode the identical CDR3. The gene calls are TRBV18 and TRBJ1-2, with unresolved D. Per the germline V gene, CDR1 is KGHSH and CDR2 is LQKENI. The V end lost 0 bases, the J end lost 0 bases, and 8 bases lay between the germline ends. The CDR3 is 15 residues long. In nucleotides, the CDR3 is TGTGCCAGCTCACCACCCGCGGGGACTAACTATGGCTACACCTTC. It translates to CASSPPAGTNYGYTF.

This chain connects TRBV11-3 to TRBJ2-1, with 7 bases identical to TRBD2. The V and J ends lost 2 bases and 0 bases, in that order; junction bases with no gene match: 10. Germline lookup yields CDR1 SGHNT and CDR2 YENEEA. There are 18 residues in the CDR3. The CDR3 protein is CASSLTLDSGLSYNEQFF. In DNA form, the CDR3 reads TGTGCCAGCAGCTTAACGTTGGATAGCGGGCTCTCCTACAATGAGCAGTTCTTC.

CDR3 amino acids: CASSLGTGPSDPQHF. The CDR3 DNA sequence: TGCGCCAGCAGCTTGGGGACAGGGCCTTCGGATCCCCAGCATTTT. The J gene is TRBJ1-5, the V gene TRBV5-1; 8 bases fit TRBD1. Germline V gene lookup returns CDR1 SGHRS and CDR2 YFSETQ. The CDR3 length is 15 residues. J gave up 10 bases and V 0 bases, and 9 bases lay outside the gene matches.

This clone was seen a handful of times. The rearrangement links TRBV6-8 to TRBJ2-1, with D possibly matching TRBD2 (5 bases). Germline V gene data show CDR1 as MNHGY and CDR2 as SAAAGT. CDR3 size: 17 residues. Trimming took 6 bases from V and 0 from J, leaving 18 bases between them. The CDR3 sequence is CASRLSLASSSYNEQFF. The CDR3, as DNA: TGTGCCAGCAGACTCTCCCTAGCTTCGAGCTCCTACAATGAGCAGTTCTTC.

The genes are TRBV9 and TRBJ1-2; unclear D gene. CDR3 length: 13 amino acids. Trimming left V 5 bases short and J 5 bases short, with 13 bases between. Germline CDR1 is SGDLS and CDR2 is YYNGEE. The CDR3 nucleotides are TGTGCCAGCAGTTCACAGATCGGGTATGGCTACACCTTC. It specifies CASSSQIGYGYTF. Using reference TRBV9 and TRBJ1-2 for the parts outside the CDR3, the full variable domain is DSGVTQTPKHLITATGQRVTLRCSPRSGDLSVYWYQQSLDQGLQFLIQYYNGEERAKGNILERFSAQQFPDLHSELNLSSLELGDSALYFCASSSQIGYGYTFGSGTRLTVV.

This clone was seen more than once but under ten times. This sequence joins TRBV11-3 and TRBJ2-3; the D gene is possibly TRBD2 (6 bases). This CDR3 has 15 amino acids. Germline assignment: CDR1 SGHNT and CDR2 YENEEA. Deletions cut 8 bases from V and 0 bases from J, with 15 bases between. The CDR3 DNA is TGTGCCAGCGGGGGGATCTACTCGAGCACAGATACGCAGTATTTT. It translates to CASGGIYSSTDTQYF.

This rearrangement joins TRBV2 to TRBJ1-4; perhaps TRBD1 as D (5 bases). The germline gives CDR1 SNHLY, CDR2 FYNNEI. CDR3 length equals 15 residues. Deletions cut 3 bases from V and 10 bases from J, with 18 bases between. CDR3 in DNA: TGTGCCAGCAGTGAGGGGCGGCCTAATGATGGAAAACTGTTTTTT. This sequence encodes CASSEGRPNDGKLFF.

The gene calls are TRBV18 and TRBJ1-4, with a weak D call TRBD1 (5 bases). The CDR3 runs 17 residues. Trimming removed 1 base from V and 8 bases from J, with 20 bases in between. Germline CDR1 reads KGHSH; CDR2 reads LQKENI. The CDR3 sequence is CASSPLRPGQGFEKLFF. CDR3 sequence (DNA): TGTGCCAGCTCACCACTCCGCCCGGGGCAGGGATTCGAAAAACTGTTTTTT.

This clone ranks as medium-sized. This sequence joins TRBV6-8 and TRBJ1-1; the D gene is possibly TRBD1 (5 bases). V lost 7 bases and J 0 bases, leaving 12 bases between the germline ends. The CDR3 extends over 14 amino acids. Germline V gene data show CDR1 as MNHGY and CDR2 as SAAAGT. CDR3 amino acids: CASTLGGLNTEAFF. CDR3 DNA: TGTGCCAGCACCCTCGGGGGTCTGAACACTGAAGCTTTCTTT.

In this sample, this clone turned up a few times. This chain uses TRBV28 with TRBJ1-4; D might be TRBD1 (5 bases). V lost 5 bases to trimming and J lost 3 bases, with 13 bases between them. Germline V lookup: CDR1 MDHEN, CDR2 SYDVKM. CDR3 size: 15 residues. The CDR3 protein is CASSPAEGPNEKLFF. DNA of the CDR3: TGTGCCAGCAGTCCAGCGGAGGGACCTAATGAAAAACTGTTTTTT.

The gene calls are TRBV11-1 and TRBJ2-4; TRBD1 agrees at 7 bases. The J segment lost 0 bases and the V segment lost 4 bases, leaving 6 bases of the junction unmatched. The CDR3 runs 16 residues. Germline loops: CDR1 SGHAT, CDR2 FQDESV (reference sequence). CDR3 in DNA: TGTGCCAGCAGCTCCTTGGGACAGAAAGCCAAAAACATTCAGTACTTC. Encoded protein: CASSSLGQKAKNIQYF.

Written as DNA, the CDR3 is TGCGCCAGCACCCTGGACAGGGTCAGCAACACCGGGGAGCTGTTTTTT. It encodes CASTLDRVSNTGELFF. J is TRBJ2-2 and V is TRBV5-1, with 8 bases identical to TRBD1. The CDR3 totals 16 residues. Germline V gene lookup returns CDR1 SGHRS and CDR2 YFSETQ. Trimming took 6 bases from V and 2 from J; bases not matched to a gene: 9.

The chain has TRBV28 and TRBJ2-1, with D hard to call. V gave up 2 bases and J gave up 6 bases, with 17 bases separating them. CDR3 length: 16 residues. Germline V CDR1 and CDR2: MDHEN, SYDVKM. In DNA form, the CDR3 reads TGTGCCAGCAGTTTAGTAGATGTGGGGTGGCTCAATGAGCAGTTCTTC. Translated: CASSLVDVGWLNEQFF.

The chain employs TRBV11-3 and TRBJ2-3; maybe TRBD1 (5 bases). Germline V lookup: CDR1 SGHNT, CDR2 YENEEA. Trimming removed 3 bases from V and 0 bases from J, with 7 bases in between. CDR3 length equals 14 residues. CDR3 sequence (DNA): TGTGCCAGCAGCTTTGACAGTAGCACAGATACGCAGTATTTT. Translation: CASSFDSSTDTQYF.

J is TRBJ2-6 and V is TRBV15; either TRBD1 or TRBD2 may fit D (6 bases each). The CDR3 is 15 amino acids. Deletions cut 5 bases from V and 2 bases from J, with 10 bases between. The germline V gene has CDR1 LNHNV and CDR2 YYDKDF (reference sequence). The CDR3 loop reads CATSLGGPGANVLTF. The CDR3 nucleotides are TGTGCCACCAGCTTGGGGGGCCCTGGGGCCAACGTCCTGACTTTC. Together with reference TRBV15 and TRBJ2-6, the CDR3 gives the full variable domain: DAMVIQNPRYQVTQFGKPVTLSCSQTLNHNVMYWYQQKSSQAPKLLFHYYDKDFNNEADTPDNFQSRRPNTSFCFLDIRSPGLGDTAMYLCATSLGGPGANVLTFGAGSRLTVL.

The gene calls are TRBV29-1 and TRBJ1-1; D is ambiguous. With 1 base removed from V and 1 base from J, the gap between germline ends came to 13 bases. This CDR3 contains 15 residues. Germline assignment: CDR1 SQVTM and CDR2 ANQGSEA. The CDR3 spells CSVEGPDYSNTEAFF. The CDR3 nucleotides read TGCAGCGTTGAAGGGCCAGATTACTCGAACACTGAAGCTTTCTTT.

The genes are TRBV6-8 and TRBJ2-3; tentative D call: TRBD2 (7 bases). The CDR3 is 14 amino acids. Germline V gene data show CDR1 as MNHGY and CDR2 as SAAAGT. V shed 6 bases and J shed 4 bases, with 14 bases lying between them. CDR3 loop: CASRTSGGPDTQYF. The CDR3 DNA sequence: TGTGCCAGCAGGACCTCGGGGGGCCCAGATACGCAGTATTTT.

This clone was observed a handful of times. This chain connects TRBV6-8 to TRBJ1-5; a weak D match, TRBD1 (6 bases). Deletions cut 5 bases from V and 11 bases from J, with 22 bases between. CDR1 is MNHGY and CDR2 is SAAAGT in the germline V gene. The CDR3 spans 15 residues. This CDR3 is CASSPLGTEGVAQHF. Written as DNA, the CDR3 is TGTGCCAGCAGTCCGCTGGGCACGGAGGGGGTAGCCCAGCATTTT.

This clone was counted between two and nine times. This chain uses TRBV30 with TRBJ1-4; the D gene is possibly TRBD1 (5 bases). The V end lost 3 bases, the J end lost 4 bases, and 9 bases lay between the germline ends. Per germline, CDR1 GTSNPN and CDR2 SVGIG (reference sequence). The CDR3 spans 13 residues. As DNA, the CDR3 is TGTGCCTGGAGGGGGGACCTTAATGAAAAACTGTTTTTT. It encodes CAWRGDLNEKLFF.

This clone showed up just a few times. This chain links TRBV28 with TRBJ1-6; 9 bases map to TRBD1. This CDR3 has 17 amino acids. Germline CDR1 and CDR2: MDHEN and SYDVKM. Germline trimming cut 3 bases from V and 9 bases from J; bases unmatched to any gene: 12. This CDR3 is CASSLTGGIGDSSPLHF. CDR3 sequence (DNA): TGTGCCAGCAGTTTGACAGGGGGTATCGGGGATAGTTCACCCCTCCACTTT.

By share, this clone counts as medium-sized. The chain is built from TRBV6-8 and TRBJ2-7; D might be TRBD1 (6 bases). The germline gives CDR1 MNHGY, CDR2 SAAAGT. Trimming removed 2 bases at V and 2 bases at J, with 7 bases between. There are 13 residues in the CDR3. The CDR3 region has the DNA TGTGCCAGCAGTTACCGGGACACCTACGAGCAGTACTTC. Its protein product is CASSYRDTYEQYF.

The chain combines TRBV11-3 with TRBJ1-3; D gene uncertain. CDR1 and CDR2 from the germline V gene are SGHNT and YENEEA. The CDR3 extends over 15 amino acids. V gave up 3 bases and J gave up 4 bases, with 13 bases separating them. The CDR3 coding sequence is TGTGCCAGCAGCTTGTATGGATCCTACGGAAACACCATATATTTT. Protein sequence: CASSLYGSYGNTIYF.

This chain uses TRBV30 with TRBJ1-5, with 7 nucleotides matching TRBD1. V was clipped by 3 bases and J by 5 bases; unmatched bases: 7. The CDR3 length is 14 residues. From germline, CDR1 is GTSNPN and CDR2 SVGIG (reference sequence). This CDR3 is CAWSELQGDQPQHF. For the CDR3, the DNA is TGTGCCTGGAGCGAATTGCAGGGGGATCAGCCCCAGCATTTT.

This chain uses TRBV19 with TRBJ2-5; 7 bases agree with TRBD2. V dropped 3 bases and J dropped 5; count of bases not matched to a gene: 9. Germline V CDR1 and CDR2: LNHDA, SQIVND (reference sequence). This CDR3 is built from 15 residues. The DNA for the CDR3 is TGTGCCAGTAGTATGGGACGACTAGCTCCTGAGACCCAGTACTTC. Translation gives CASSMGRLAPETQYF. Using reference TRBV19 and TRBJ2-5 for the parts outside the CDR3, the full variable domain is DGGITQSPKYLFRKEGQNVTLSCEQNLNHDAMYWYRQDPGQGLRLIYYSQIVNDFQKGDIAEGYSVSREKKESFPLTVTSAQKNPTAFYLCASSMGRLAPETQYFGPGTRLLVL.